A selection of T cell receptor beta chains follows, all from one sample in a study of cytomegalovirus exposure and HLA in healthy donors. Sequencing used immunoSEQ multiplex PCR; TCRdb keeps in-frame clones, though not all of them. The data show more than 60,000 clones, roughly 84% seen once. The sequencing sample was made of PBMCs. All receptors come from a woman aged 30 to 39 in good health and CMV-seronegative. Both conserved end residues are part of each CDR3. A D gene is named only where the DNA matches it firmly. Some rows have no size entry. The others give once, few or many, or a class for an expanded clone.

D: TRBD2
size: NA
length: 20
J: TRBJ2-4
V: TRBV19
CDR3: CASSIGLAGGPRLAKNIQYF
DNA: TGTGCCAGTAGTATAGGGCTAGCGGGGGGGCCGAGACTGGCCAAAAACATTCAGTACTTC

D: TRBD1
size: NA
length: 15
J: TRBJ1-2
V: TRBV9
CDR3: CASSPGTGENYGYTF
DNA: TGTGCCAGCAGCCCAGGGACAGGTGAAAACTATGGCTACACCTTC

D: NA
size: NA
length: 15
J: TRBJ1-2
V: TRBV7-2
CDR3: CASSSYKLEGDGYAF
DNA: TGTGCCAGCAGCTCCTACAAGCTAGAGGGCGATGGCTACGCCTTC

D: NA
size: NA
length: 13
J: TRBJ1-1
V: TRBV6-5
CDR3: CASRSRENTEAFF
DNA: TGTGCCAGCAGGAGCAGGGAAAACACTGAAGCTTTCTTT

D: TRBD1
size: few
length: 15
J: TRBJ2-2
V: TRBV5-1
CDR3: CASSLSTGHTGELFF
DNA: TGCGCCAGCAGCTTGTCGACAGGGCACACCGGGGAGCTGTTTTTT

D: TRBD1
size: NA
length: 14
J: TRBJ2-7
V: TRBV27
CDR3: CASSSGTGPGEQYF
DNA: TGTGCCAGCAGTTCCGGGACAGGGCCAGGGGAGCAGTACTTC

D: NA
size: once
length: 16
J: TRBJ2-1
V: TRBV6-6
CDR3: CASRNSRDTPNNEQFF
DNA: TGTGCCAGCAGAAATTCCCGGGACACGCCTAACAATGAGCAGTTCTTC

D: TRBD1
size: NA
length: 18
J: TRBJ1-4
V: TRBV19
CDR3: CASSMLGQGAYENEKLFF
DNA: TGTGCCAGTAGTATGCTGGGACAGGGGGCGTATGAGAATGAAAAACTGTTTTTT

D: NA
size: NA
length: 13
J: TRBJ1-1
V: TRBV2
CDR3: CASSGEGITEAFF
DNA: TGTGCCAGCAGTGGTGAGGGTATCACTGAAGCTTTCTTT

D: NA
size: few
length: 13
J: TRBJ2-7
V: TRBV7-2
CDR3: CASSSRVYYEQYF
DNA: TGTGCCAGCAGCTCCAGGGTTTACTACGAGCAGTACTTC

D: NA
size: NA
length: 16
J: TRBJ2-1
V: TRBV6-4
CDR3: CASSLIMTGSSDEQFF
DNA: TGTGCCAGCAGTCTAATCATGACCGGGAGTAGCGATGAGCAGTTCTTC

D: NA
size: NA
length: 12
J: TRBJ1-1
V: TRBV6-5
CDR3: CASSPLGEGAFF
DNA: TGTGCCAGCAGTCCCCTCGGGGAAGGAGCTTTCTTT

D: TRBD1
size: NA
length: 16
J: TRBJ1-2
V: TRBV27
CDR3: CASSFHLGQGAAGYTF
DNA: TGTGCCAGCAGTTTCCATCTCGGACAGGGGGCGGCTGGCTACACCTTC

D: NA
size: NA
length: 12
J: TRBJ2-5
V: TRBV11-2
CDR3: CASSPSTRTQYF
DNA: TGTGCCAGCAGCCCAAGTACGAGGACCCAGTACTTC

D: TRBD2
size: NA
length: 14
J: TRBJ2-5
V: TRBV2
CDR3: CASIRLAGDETQYF
DNA: TGTGCCAGCATCCGACTAGCGGGGGATGAGACCCAGTACTTC

D: NA
size: NA
length: 14
J: TRBJ1-5
V: TRBV19
CDR3: CASSPSLSNQPQHF
DNA: TGTGCCAGTAGTCCCTCCCTAAGCAATCAGCCCCAGCATTTT

D: TRBD1
size: NA
length: 16
J: TRBJ1-2
V: TRBV29-1
CDR3: CSVEIPGQGLNYGYTF
DNA: TGCAGCGTTGAGATACCGGGACAGGGCTTGAACTATGGCTACACCTTC

D: TRBD1
size: NA
length: 13
J: TRBJ1-2
V: TRBV28
CDR3: CASSWDRAYGYTF
DNA: TGTGCCAGCAGCTGGGACAGGGCTTATGGCTACACCTTC

D: NA
size: NA
length: 15
J: TRBJ2-5
V: TRBV4-3
CDR3: CASSQDGFRQETQYF
DNA: TGCGCCAGCAGCCAAGATGGTTTCAGGCAAGAGACCCAGTACTTC

D: NA
size: once
length: 15
J: TRBJ1-1
V: TRBV5-4
CDR3: CASSRMGQANTEAFF
DNA: TGTGCCAGCAGCCGGATGGGACAAGCTAACACTGAAGCTTTCTTT

D: NA
size: few
length: 15
J: TRBJ1-5
V: TRBV19
CDR3: CASRSSSGGNQPQHF
DNA: TGTGCCAGTAGGTCGAGTTCGGGTGGCAATCAGCCCCAGCATTTT

D: TRBD1
size: NA
length: 15
J: TRBJ2-1
V: TRBV18
CDR3: CASSLSGQGIHEQFF
DNA: TGTGCCAGCTCACTTTCGGGACAGGGAATTCATGAGCAGTTCTTC

D: NA
size: NA
length: 13
J: TRBJ1-1
V: TRBV5-4
CDR3: CASKTGTNTEAFF
DNA: TGTGCCTCCAAAACAGGGACGAACACTGAAGCTTTCTTT

D: TRBD1
size: NA
length: 15
J: TRBJ1-2
V: TRBV4-3
CDR3: CASSQDQGANYGYTF
DNA: TGCGCCAGCAGCCAAGATCAGGGGGCCAACTATGGCTACACCTTC

D: NA
size: NA
length: 15
J: TRBJ2-2
V: TRBV5-1
CDR3: CASSLAAGDTGELFF
DNA: TGCGCCAGCAGCTTGGCGGCGGGCGACACCGGGGAGCTGTTTTTT

D: TRBD2
size: NA
length: 17
J: TRBJ2-1
V: TRBV19
CDR3: CASSERTSGIIYNEQFF
DNA: TGTGCCAGTAGCGAAAGGACTAGCGGGATAATCTACAATGAGCAGTTCTTC